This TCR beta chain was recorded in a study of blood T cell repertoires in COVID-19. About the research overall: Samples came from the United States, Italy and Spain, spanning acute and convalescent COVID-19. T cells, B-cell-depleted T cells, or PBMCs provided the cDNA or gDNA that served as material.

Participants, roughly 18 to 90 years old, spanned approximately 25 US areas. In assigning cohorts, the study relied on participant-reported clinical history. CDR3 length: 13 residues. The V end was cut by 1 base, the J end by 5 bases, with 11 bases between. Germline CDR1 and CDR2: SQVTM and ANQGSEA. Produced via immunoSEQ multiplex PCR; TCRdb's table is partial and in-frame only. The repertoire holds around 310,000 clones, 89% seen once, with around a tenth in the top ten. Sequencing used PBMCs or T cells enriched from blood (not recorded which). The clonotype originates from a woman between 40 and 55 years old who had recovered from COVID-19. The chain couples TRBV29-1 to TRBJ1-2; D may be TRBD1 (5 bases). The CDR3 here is CSVEAQGTYGYTF. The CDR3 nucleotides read TGCAGCGTTGAAGCCCAGGGAACTTATGGCTACACCTTC.